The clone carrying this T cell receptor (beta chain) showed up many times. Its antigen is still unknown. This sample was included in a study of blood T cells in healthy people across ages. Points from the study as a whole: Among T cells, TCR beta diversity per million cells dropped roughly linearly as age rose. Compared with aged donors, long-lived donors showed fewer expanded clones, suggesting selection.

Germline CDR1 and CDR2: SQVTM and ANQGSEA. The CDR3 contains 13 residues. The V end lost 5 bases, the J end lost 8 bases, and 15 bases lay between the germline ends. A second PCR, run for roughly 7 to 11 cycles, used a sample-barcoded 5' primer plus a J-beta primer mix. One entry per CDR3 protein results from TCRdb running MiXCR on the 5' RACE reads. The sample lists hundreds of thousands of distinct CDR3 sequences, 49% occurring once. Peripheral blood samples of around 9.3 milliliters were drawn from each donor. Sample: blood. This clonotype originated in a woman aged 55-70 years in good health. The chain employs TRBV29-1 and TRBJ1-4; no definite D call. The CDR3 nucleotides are TGCAGCGTTCCGTTGGCAGGCACCGAAAAACTGTTTTTT. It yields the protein CSVPLAGTEKLFF.